The rows below give T cell receptor beta chains drawn from one sample of a study of cytomegalovirus exposure and HLA in healthy donors. Libraries were prepared by immunoSEQ multiplex PCR; TCRdb keeps only in-frame clonotypes and omits some of them. The sample shows 97,000 or so clones, about 95% of them seen only once. The specimen was PBMCs. The receptor set was obtained from a woman younger than 30 in good health and CMV-seronegative. The CDR3 runs from the conserved cysteine through the conserved F or W. The order of the fields is CDR3 length, J gene, V gene, D gene, clone size, CDR3 DNA, CDR3 protein. D genes are given only for firm matches. Not all rows give a size; the values are once, few, many and, for expanded clones, a class.

CDR3 length: 16; J gene: TRBJ1-3; V gene: TRBV5-1; D gene: NA; clone size: NA; CDR3 DNA: TGCGCCAGCAGAGAATCCGCGGCAGGGGCTGGAAACACCATATATTTT; CDR3 protein: CASRESAAGAGNTIYF
CDR3 length: 19; J gene: TRBJ2-3; V gene: TRBV7-7; D gene: NA; clone size: NA; CDR3 DNA: TGTGCTAGCAGCCCCGATGGACCCACTACAGGGGGGGTAACAGATACGCAGTATTTT; CDR3 protein: CASSPDGPTTGGVTDTQYF
CDR3 length: 16; J gene: TRBJ2-3; V gene: TRBV9; D gene: TRBD2; clone size: NA; CDR3 DNA: TGTGCCAGCAGCGTACCCAGCGGGGGGCCCACAGATACGCAGTATTTT; CDR3 protein: CASSVPSGGPTDTQYF
CDR3 length: 15; J gene: TRBJ1-2; V gene: TRBV30; D gene: NA; clone size: few; CDR3 DNA: TGTGCCTGGAGTGGGCGGTGGGGCGTCCGCTATGGCTACACCTTC; CDR3 protein: CAWSGRWGVRYGYTF
CDR3 length: 14; J gene: TRBJ1-3; V gene: TRBV21-1; D gene: NA; clone size: NA; CDR3 DNA: TGTGCCAGTGCAGACGGGATCTCTGGAAACACCATATATTTT; CDR3 protein: CASADGISGNTIYF
CDR3 length: 15; J gene: TRBJ2-3; V gene: TRBV4-2; D gene: TRBD2; clone size: NA; CDR3 DNA: TGTGCCAGCAGCCAGATTAGCGGGGGGGCAGATACGCAGTATTTT; CDR3 protein: CASSQISGGADTQYF
CDR3 length: 11; J gene: TRBJ2-7; V gene: TRBV29-1; D gene: NA; clone size: NA; CDR3 DNA: TGCAGCGTTCGGGTTTCCTACGAGCAGTACTTC; CDR3 protein: CSVRVSYEQYF
CDR3 length: 16; J gene: TRBJ1-5; V gene: TRBV12-5; D gene: TRBD1; clone size: once; CDR3 DNA: TGTGCTAGTGGTTTGGTACCAGGGGGCCTCAATCAGCCCCAGCATTTT; CDR3 protein: CASGLVPGGLNQPQHF
CDR3 length: 16; J gene: TRBJ1-1; V gene: TRBV6-6; D gene: TRBD1; clone size: NA; CDR3 DNA: TGTGCCAGCAGTTACTCGGACAGGGGGCGCGACACTGAAGCTTTCTTT; CDR3 protein: CASSYSDRGRDTEAFF
CDR3 length: 17; J gene: TRBJ1-2; V gene: TRBV2; D gene: TRBD1; clone size: NA; CDR3 DNA: TGTGCCAGCAGTGAATCCGTTGGGACAGGGGTTTTTTATGGCTACACCTTC; CDR3 protein: CASSESVGTGVFYGYTF
CDR3 length: 15; J gene: TRBJ1-5; V gene: TRBV2; D gene: NA; clone size: NA; CDR3 DNA: TGTGCCAGCACCCTGGAGTCGGGGGATAATCAGCCCCAGCATTTT; CDR3 protein: CASTLESGDNQPQHF
CDR3 length: 9; J gene: TRBJ1-1; V gene: TRBV9; D gene: NA; clone size: NA; CDR3 DNA: TGTGCCCGGGGGGCTGAAGCTTTCTTT; CDR3 protein: CARGAEAFF
CDR3 length: 14; J gene: TRBJ1-1; V gene: TRBV6-5; D gene: NA; clone size: NA; CDR3 DNA: TGTGCCAGCAGTTACTCGCGACGGGACACTGAAGCTTTCTTT; CDR3 protein: CASSYSRRDTEAFF
CDR3 length: 15; J gene: TRBJ2-2; V gene: TRBV5-6; D gene: TRBD1; clone size: NA; CDR3 DNA: TGTGCCAGCAGCTTCGGGACAGGGAGTTCCGGGGAGCTGTTTTTT; CDR3 protein: CASSFGTGSSGELFF
CDR3 length: 15; J gene: TRBJ1-5; V gene: TRBV27; D gene: NA; clone size: NA; CDR3 DNA: TGTGCCAGCAGGACAGGCCGAGGGGTATTAGAGCCCCAGCATTTT; CDR3 protein: CASRTGRGVLEPQHF
CDR3 length: 12; J gene: TRBJ2-7; V gene: TRBV7-9; D gene: TRBD1; clone size: NA; CDR3 DNA: TGTGCCAGCAGCTGGGACAGCCACGAGCAGTACTTC; CDR3 protein: CASSWDSHEQYF
CDR3 length: 12; J gene: TRBJ2-1; V gene: TRBV27; D gene: NA; clone size: NA; CDR3 DNA: TGTGCCAGCAGTTTAGGGCTTGGCAAACAGTTCTTC; CDR3 protein: CASSLGLGKQFF
CDR3 length: 13; J gene: TRBJ1-1; V gene: TRBV13; D gene: TRBD1; clone size: NA; CDR3 DNA: TGTGCCAGCAGCCCCGGACAGGGCCTTGAAGCTTTCTTT; CDR3 protein: CASSPGQGLEAFF
CDR3 length: 14; J gene: TRBJ1-2; V gene: TRBV7-2; D gene: TRBD1; clone size: once; CDR3 DNA: TGTGCCAGCAGCCCAGGGACAGGTCTCTATGGCTACACCTTC; CDR3 protein: CASSPGTGLYGYTF
CDR3 length: 13; J gene: TRBJ1-2; V gene: TRBV5-4; D gene: NA; clone size: NA; CDR3 DNA: TGTGCCAGCAGCTTTAGGGGTGACTATGGCTACACCTTC; CDR3 protein: CASSFRGDYGYTF
CDR3 length: 14; J gene: TRBJ1-5; V gene: TRBV30; D gene: NA; clone size: NA; CDR3 DNA: TGTGCCTGGAGCGGGGACTTCATATCCCAGCCCCAGCATTTT; CDR3 protein: CAWSGDFISQPQHF
CDR3 length: 16; J gene: TRBJ2-1; V gene: TRBV25-1; D gene: TRBD1; clone size: NA; CDR3 DNA: TGTGCCAGCAGTAGTCGACAGGGGACCTCCTACAATGAGCAGTTCTTC; CDR3 protein: CASSSRQGTSYNEQFF
CDR3 length: 15; J gene: TRBJ2-1; V gene: TRBV5-1; D gene: NA; clone size: NA; CDR3 DNA: TGCGCCAGCACCCTGGTACCGGGAGACCTCAATGAGCAGTTCTTC; CDR3 protein: CASTLVPGDLNEQFF
CDR3 length: 15; J gene: TRBJ2-1; V gene: TRBV14; D gene: NA; clone size: NA; CDR3 DNA: TGTGCCAGCAGCCTAAAACGGGTCCTGGACAATGAGCAGTTCTTC; CDR3 protein: CASSLKRVLDNEQFF
CDR3 length: 15; J gene: TRBJ1-1; V gene: TRBV7-2; D gene: NA; clone size: NA; CDR3 DNA: TGTGCCAGCAGCTTACTTTCCGGGGGGAAGACTGAAGCTTTCTTT; CDR3 protein: CASSLLSGGKTEAFF
CDR3 length: 15; J gene: TRBJ2-3; V gene: TRBV5-1; D gene: TRBD1; clone size: NA; CDR3 DNA: TGCGCCAGCAGATCTCGGACAGGGAGCACAGATACGCAGTATTTT; CDR3 protein: CASRSRTGSTDTQYF
CDR3 length: 17; J gene: TRBJ2-1; V gene: TRBV4-3; D gene: TRBD1; clone size: NA; CDR3 DNA: TGCGCCAGCAGCCAGTACCTACAGGGGTTAACCTACAATGAGCAGTTCTTC; CDR3 protein: CASSQYLQGLTYNEQFF
CDR3 length: 15; J gene: TRBJ2-3; V gene: TRBV9; D gene: TRBD1; clone size: once; CDR3 DNA: TGTGCCAGCAGCGTAGCAGGGGGCCGCGCAGATACGCAGTATTTT; CDR3 protein: CASSVAGGRADTQYF
CDR3 length: 16; J gene: TRBJ2-2; V gene: TRBV4-3; D gene: NA; clone size: NA; CDR3 DNA: TGCGCCAGCAGCCAAGTCATGGGGCTGGACACCGGGGAGCTGTTTTTT; CDR3 protein: CASSQVMGLDTGELFF
CDR3 length: 15; J gene: TRBJ1-1; V gene: TRBV27; D gene: NA; clone size: NA; CDR3 DNA: TGTGCCAGCAGTCGAGACCTGCGGGGGAACACTGAAGCTTTCTTT; CDR3 protein: CASSRDLRGNTEAFF
CDR3 length: 14; J gene: TRBJ2-1; V gene: TRBV6-5; D gene: TRBD2; clone size: NA; CDR3 DNA: TGTGCCAGCAGTTACCGGGGGGGGAACAATGAGCAGTTCTTC; CDR3 protein: CASSYRGGNNEQFF
CDR3 length: 15; J gene: TRBJ2-2; V gene: TRBV7-9; D gene: TRBD1; clone size: NA; CDR3 DNA: TGTGCCAGCAGCTTATCGACAGGGTACACCGGGGAGCTGTTTTTT; CDR3 protein: CASSLSTGYTGELFF
CDR3 length: 16; J gene: TRBJ2-5; V gene: TRBV15; D gene: NA; clone size: NA; CDR3 DNA: TGTGCCACCAGCAGAGATGGTGGTACAGCACAAGAGACCCAGTACTTC; CDR3 protein: CATSRDGGTAQETQYF
CDR3 length: 13; J gene: TRBJ1-1; V gene: TRBV27; D gene: NA; clone size: NA; CDR3 DNA: TGTGCCAGCAGGTACGGGGGGAATACTGAAGCTTTCTTT; CDR3 protein: CASRYGGNTEAFF
CDR3 length: 15; J gene: TRBJ1-2; V gene: TRBV7-8; D gene: NA; clone size: NA; CDR3 DNA: TGTGCCAGCAGCTTAGAAGGGGCCGCCAACTATGGCTACACCTTC; CDR3 protein: CASSLEGAANYGYTF
CDR3 length: 16; J gene: TRBJ2-3; V gene: TRBV27; D gene: TRBD2; clone size: NA; CDR3 DNA: TGTGCCAGCAGTGTCCCTAGCGGGAGGGCCACAGATACGCAGTATTTT; CDR3 protein: CASSVPSGRATDTQYF
CDR3 length: 13; J gene: TRBJ2-7; V gene: TRBV30; D gene: NA; clone size: NA; CDR3 DNA: TGTGCCTGGAGTGGCAGGGAACCATACGAGCAGTACTTC; CDR3 protein: CAWSGREPYEQYF
CDR3 length: 16; J gene: TRBJ2-1; V gene: TRBV5-6; D gene: TRBD1; clone size: NA; CDR3 DNA: TGTGCCAGCATCCCATGGGGGGACAGGGGCCCCAATGAGCAGTTCTTC; CDR3 protein: CASIPWGDRGPNEQFF
CDR3 length: 15; J gene: TRBJ1-2; V gene: TRBV6-5; D gene: TRBD1; clone size: NA; CDR3 DNA: TGTGCCAGCAGCTTCACAACACAGGGGGAACATGGCTACACCTTC; CDR3 protein: CASSFTTQGEHGYTF
CDR3 length: 14; J gene: TRBJ2-5; V gene: TRBV2; D gene: TRBD1; clone size: NA; CDR3 DNA: TGTGCCAGCAGTTCGGACAGGCACCAAGAGACCCAGTACTTC; CDR3 protein: CASSSDRHQETQYF
CDR3 length: 18; J gene: TRBJ2-7; V gene: TRBV28; D gene: NA; clone size: NA; CDR3 DNA: TGTGCCAGCATCCACGATTTCGGAGGATCAGGTAAATCCTACGAGCAGTACTTC; CDR3 protein: CASIHDFGGSGKSYEQYF
CDR3 length: 13; J gene: TRBJ1-1; V gene: TRBV2; D gene: NA; clone size: NA; CDR3 DNA: TGTGCCAGCAGCCGGACAGCGAACACTGAAGCTTTCTTT; CDR3 protein: CASSRTANTEAFF
CDR3 length: 15; J gene: TRBJ1-2; V gene: TRBV4-3; D gene: TRBD1; clone size: NA; CDR3 DNA: TGCGCCAGCAGCCAAGAAACTCGGACAGGCTATGGCTACACCTTC; CDR3 protein: CASSQETRTGYGYTF
CDR3 length: 16; J gene: TRBJ1-5; V gene: TRBV19; D gene: TRBD1; clone size: NA; CDR3 DNA: TGTGCCAGTAGGGAACAGGGGCTTCTCAATTCTCAGCCCCAGCATTTT; CDR3 protein: CASREQGLLNSQPQHF
CDR3 length: 14; J gene: TRBJ1-1; V gene: TRBV6-5; D gene: NA; clone size: NA; CDR3 DNA: TGTGCCAGCAGTTACGCGGACAGCGGAACTGAAGCTTTCTTT; CDR3 protein: CASSYADSGTEAFF
CDR3 length: 12; J gene: TRBJ2-5; V gene: TRBV5-4; D gene: NA; clone size: NA; CDR3 DNA: TGTGCCAGCAGCCGGGACTTAGAGACCCAGTACTTC; CDR3 protein: CASSRDLETQYF
CDR3 length: 15; J gene: TRBJ2-1; V gene: TRBV7-8; D gene: TRBD1; clone size: NA; CDR3 DNA: TGTGCCAGCAGCCAGGTCCCGGGACAGGGTGCTGAGCAGTTCTTC; CDR3 protein: CASSQVPGQGAEQFF
CDR3 length: 13; J gene: TRBJ1-1; V gene: TRBV6-5; D gene: TRBD1; clone size: NA; CDR3 DNA: TGTGCCAGCAGTTACTCTTGGGGACAGGGGGGTTTCTTT; CDR3 protein: CASSYSWGQGGFF
CDR3 length: 15; J gene: TRBJ1-2; V gene: TRBV19; D gene: NA; clone size: NA; CDR3 DNA: TGTGCCAGTAGTCCTGGGGAGATCAGGTCCTATGGCTACACCTTC; CDR3 protein: CASSPGEIRSYGYTF
CDR3 length: 14; J gene: TRBJ2-7; V gene: TRBV5-6; D gene: NA; clone size: NA; CDR3 DNA: TGTGCCAGCAGCTTAGGCGGGACTTGGTACGAGCAGTACTTC; CDR3 protein: CASSLGGTWYEQYF
CDR3 length: 15; J gene: TRBJ1-1; V gene: TRBV28; D gene: NA; clone size: NA; CDR3 DNA: TGTGCCAGCAGTTCCCGGACGGGAGGGAACACTGAAGCTTTCTTT; CDR3 protein: CASSSRTGGNTEAFF
CDR3 length: 16; J gene: TRBJ1-2; V gene: TRBV27; D gene: TRBD1; clone size: NA; CDR3 DNA: TGTGCCAGCAGTGCTTTAAGCTTACTCAGGGGGACTGGCTACACCTTC; CDR3 protein: CASSALSLLRGTGYTF
CDR3 length: 13; J gene: TRBJ1-2; V gene: TRBV7-6; D gene: NA; clone size: once; CDR3 DNA: TGTGCCAGCAGCTTAGGGACGGGATATGGCTACACCTTC; CDR3 protein: CASSLGTGYGYTF